The source of this TCR beta chain is a study of blood T cell repertoires in COVID-19. In the study overall: There were acute and convalescent COVID-19 samples, and they came from the United States, Italy and Spain.

Generated by immunoSEQ multiplex PCR, the TCRdb table keeps only in-frame clones and is missing some. The table lists approximately 70,000 clones, more than 85% of them singletons. The CDR3 loop spans 14 amino acids. Germline CDR1 reads MNHEY; CDR2 reads SMNVEV (reference sequence). The V and J ends lost 4 bases and 8 bases respectively, with 14 bases between them. Sample: peripheral blood. The TCR was taken from a man aged 50-59 years with COVID-19, enrolled during active disease. The chain joins TRBV27 to TRBJ1-4, with a tentative D call TRBD1 (5 bases). CDR3 region: CASSWGSGREKLFF. CDR3 in DNA: TGTGCCAGCAGTTGGGGCTCGGGGAGGGAAAAACTGTTTTTT.